The 23 T cell receptor beta chains below all came from one sample that was sequenced in a study of T-cell memory formation after mild COVID-19. A single record per CDR3 protein comes from TCRdb applying MiXCR to the 5' RACE reads. The sample has tens of thousands of distinct CDR3 sequences; approximately 15% are singletons. Material for sequencing was PBMCs or a T cell subset sorted from them (not recorded which). These receptors originate from an adult woman who had mild COVID-19 (a few samples of this study predate the infection). Cell type and time point are not known.

The rearrangement joins TRBV2 to TRBJ2-7; D remains ambiguous. CDR3 size: 15 residues. V was clipped by 1 base and J by 6 bases, with 16 bases between them. Germline-derived CDR1 and CDR2 are SNHLY and FYNNEI. In nucleotides, the CDR3 is TGTGCCAGCAGTGAAGGGTTAGGGAATAACGGCGAGCAGTACTTC. This sequence encodes CASSEGLGNNGEQYF.

This rearrangement joins TRBV14 to TRBJ2-7; TRBD2 matches at 10 bases. The CDR3 length is 17 residues. The germline V gene encodes CDR1 SGHDN and CDR2 FVKESK. V was clipped by 1 base and J by 5 bases; unmatched bases: 11. The DNA of the CDR3 is TGTGCCAGCAGCCAAGTCTATAGATTTAGCGGGAGGAACGAGCAGTACTTC. It encodes CASSQVYRFSGRNEQYF.

This clonotype occurred a few times. The V and J genes are TRBV4-2 and TRBJ2-3; 13 bases map to TRBD2. The germline V gene has CDR1 LGHNA and CDR2 YNFKEQ. Losses at the gene ends were 3 bases for V and 0 bases for J; bases not matched to a gene: 3. This CDR3 has 17 residues. In DNA, the CDR3 is TGTGCCAGCAGCCACCCGACTAGCGGGGGGAGCACAGATACGCAGTATTTT. Translation gives CASSHPTSGGSTDTQYF.

This clonotype was seen only a few times. J is TRBJ2-7 and V is TRBV7-9; TRBD2 matches 7 bases. This CDR3 has 14 amino acids. The V segment lost 4 bases and the J segment 3 bases; nucleotides outside the gene matches: 6. Germline V lookup: CDR1 SEHNR, CDR2 FQNEAQ (reference sequence). As DNA, the CDR3 is TGTGCCAGCAGCTCCCCGACTAGCAGCTACGAGCAGTACTTC. Translated, it gives CASSSPTSSYEQYF.

This chain connects TRBV3-1 to TRBJ1-2, with unresolved D. Trimming shortened V by 1 base and J by 0 bases, and 15 bases separated the two germline ends. CDR1 is LGHDT and CDR2 is YNNKEL in the germline V gene (reference sequence). There are 17 residues in the CDR3. This chain's CDR3 is CASSQGVRRPANYGYTF. For the CDR3, the DNA is TGTGCCAGCAGCCAAGGGGTCAGAAGGCCCGCTAACTATGGCTACACCTTC.

CDR3 sequence: CASSSGLTSYNEQFF. Written as DNA, the CDR3 is TGTGCCAGCAGCTCAGGACTGACTTCCTACAATGAGCAGTTCTTC. The rearrangement links TRBV7-3 to TRBJ2-1, with D possibly matching TRBD2 (5 bases). The V gene's germline CDR1 is SGHTA and CDR2 FQGTGA. The V and J ends lost 4 bases and 1 base respectively, with 11 bases between them. CDR3 length: 15 residues.

This clonotype was detected ten times or more. V and J are TRBV4-3 and TRBJ2-7; 8 positions agree with TRBD2. This CDR3 is 15 amino acids long. Trimming cost V 4 bases and J 6 bases; bases outside gene matches: 11. Germline V gene sequence: CDR1 LGHNA, CDR2 YSLEER. Here the CDR3 reads CASSPQLAERGEQYF. The DNA of the CDR3 is TGCGCCAGCAGCCCGCAACTAGCGGAGAGGGGCGAGCAGTACTTC.

This clonotype was picked up a small number of times. The rearrangement links TRBV5-1 to TRBJ1-1, with D unresolved. CDR1 is SGHRS and CDR2 is YFSETQ in the germline V gene. V lost 0 bases and J lost 5, with 11 bases in between. CDR3 length: 14 residues. CDR3: CASSLDAGITEAFF. CDR3 coding DNA: TGCGCCAGCAGCTTGGATGCAGGTATAACTGAAGCTTTCTTT.

V and J are TRBV10-3 and TRBJ2-7, with 7 nucleotides matching TRBD1. CDR3 length: 14 amino acids. V was pared by 4 bases and J by 0 bases, with 3 bases of the junction left unmatched. Germline CDR1 reads ENHRY; CDR2 reads SYGVKD. CDR3 bases: TGTGCCATCAGTGGGGGACAGAACTCCTACGAGCAGTACTTC. Translating gives CAISGGQNSYEQYF.

This clonotype was seen a few times. CDR3 nucleotide sequence: TGTGCCAGCAGCGTAGCAAACTCCTACGAGCAGTACTTC. As protein: CASSVANSYEQYF. The chain is built from TRBV9 and TRBJ2-7; no reliable D call. Trimming cost V 0 bases and J 0 bases, with 4 bases left between them. This CDR3 has 13 residues. Germline assignment: CDR1 SGDLS and CDR2 YYNGEE.

In this sample, this clonotype turned up many times. The genes are TRBV7-9 and TRBJ2-3, with D hard to call. Germline CDR1 reads SEHNR; CDR2 reads FQNEAQ (reference sequence). The CDR3 contains 17 residues. V shed 5 bases and J shed 1 base, with 19 bases lying between them. The CDR3 DNA follows: TGTGCCAGCAGCCATACCCTTGATTCAAGGGGCACAGATACGCAGTATTTT. Translation gives CASSHTLDSRGTDTQYF. The whole variable domain, filled in from reference TRBV7-9 and TRBJ2-3, reads DTGVSQNPRHKITKRGQNVTFRCDPISEHNRLYWYRQTLGQGPEFLTYFQNEAQLEKSRLLSDRFSAERPKGSFSTLEIQRTEQGDSAMYLCASSHTLDSRGTDTQYFGPGTRLTVL.

This clonotype has only one observation. The chain joins TRBV5-5 to TRBJ2-2; possibly TRBD1 or TRBD2 for D (6 bases each). Germline V gives CDR1 SGHKS, CDR2 YYEKEE (reference sequence). The CDR3 has 16 amino acids. The V end was cut by 6 bases, the J end by 4 bases, with 19 bases between. The CDR3 protein is CASTPPGAGTTGELFF. The CDR3 DNA reads TGTGCCAGCACCCCTCCGGGGGCAGGAACCACCGGGGAGCTGTTTTTT.

This clonotype was seen a handful of times. This chain joins TRBV3-1 and TRBJ1-1; D gene unclear. The V and J ends lost 2 bases and 8 bases respectively, with 12 bases between them. The CDR3 spans 13 residues. Germline V lookup: CDR1 LGHDT, CDR2 YNNKEL (reference sequence). The CDR3 loop is CASSQLGATEAFF. CDR3 DNA: TGTGCCAGCAGCCAACTAGGTGCGACAGAAGCTTTCTTT.

J is TRBJ2-1 and V is TRBV29-1, with 8 bases that match TRBD2. Trimming cost V 5 bases and J 8 bases; bases outside gene matches: 11. The CDR3 covers 14 residues. Germline V lookup: CDR1 SQVTM, CDR2 ANQGSEA. The CDR3 DNA follows: TGCAGCGTTAACTCCGGGACTAGTACAGATGAGCAGTTCTTC. This gives the protein CSVNSGTSTDEQFF.

This clonotype was seen more than once but under ten times. The CDR3 DNA reads TGTGCCCCACAAGCTATTGAGCAGTTCTTC. Its translation is CAPQAIEQFF. V gene TRBV7-9 combines with J gene TRBJ2-1; D unresolved. Germline loops: CDR1 SEHNR, CDR2 FQNEAQ (reference sequence). The CDR3 runs to 10 residues. Trimming stripped 11 bases from V and 9 bases from J, with 11 bases between.

The chain combines TRBV4-1 with TRBJ2-3; a possible D gene is TRBD2 (6 bases). Looked up from germline, CDR1 is MGHRA and CDR2 is YSYEKL. Trimming left V 1 base short and J 2 bases short, with 16 bases between. The length of the CDR3 is 17 residues. CDR3 nucleotide sequence: TGCGCCAGCAGCCAAGCTCCCCGGGACTTACCCACAGATACGCAGTATTTT. Translating gives CASSQAPRDLPTDTQYF.

This clonotype was observed a few times. The gene calls are TRBV6-5 and TRBJ2-2; no definite D call. The CDR3 spans 13 residues. Per germline, CDR1 MNHEY and CDR2 SVGAGI. Between the trimmed V and J ends, which lost 2 bases and 3 bases, there was a span of 4 bases. The CDR3: CASSYRYTGELFF. The CDR3 bases are TGTGCCAGCAGTTACCGGTACACCGGGGAGCTGTTTTTT.

The J gene is TRBJ2-2, the V gene TRBV24-1; D not certain. V shed 12 bases and J shed 4 bases, with 14 bases lying between them. CDR1 and CDR2 (germline): KGHDR, SFDVKD. There are 13 residues in the CDR3. CDR3 nucleotides: TGTGCCGCGGACGACCGAGCCACCGGGGAGCTGTTTTTT. Translating gives CAADDRATGELFF.

In its sample, this clonotype was seen a few times. V is TRBV4-2 and J is TRBJ2-3; D possibly corresponds to TRBD2 (5 bases). The CDR3 is made up of 15 amino acids. The germline V gene has CDR1 LGHNA and CDR2 YNFKEQ. Trimming removed 0 bases from V and 2 bases from J, with 9 bases in between. Here the CDR3 reads CASSQDGGDTDTQYF. CDR3 DNA sequence: TGTGCCAGCAGCCAAGATGGAGGCGACACAGATACGCAGTATTTT.

The chain uses TRBV20-1 and TRBJ2-7; D is unclear. Trimming took 0 bases from V and 7 from J, leaving 16 bases between them. The germline gives CDR1 DFQATT, CDR2 SNEGSKA (reference sequence). The CDR3 has 14 residues. The CDR3, as DNA: TGCAGTGCTAGAGAAATTGGCCTGCGCTTGGAGCAGTACTTC. This codes for CSAREIGLRLEQYF.

This clonotype has a count of ten or more. The chain links TRBV5-1 to TRBJ2-7; tentatively, D is TRBD2 (5 bases). CDR3 length: 13 residues. Germline V gene data show CDR1 as SGHRS and CDR2 as YFSETQ. V lost 0 bases to trimming and J lost 2 bases, with 6 bases between them. CDR3 protein: CASSLDGAYEQYF. For the CDR3, the DNA is TGCGCCAGCAGCTTGGACGGGGCCTACGAGCAGTACTTC.

The chain couples TRBV5-6 to TRBJ2-1; a possible D gene is TRBD2 (6 bases). With 5 bases removed from V and 8 bases from J, the gap between germline ends came to 17 bases. Germline CDR1 SGHDT, CDR2 YYEEEE. The CDR3 is 14 residues long. The CDR3 reads CASRSRGLIDEQFF. CDR3 coding DNA: TGTGCCAGCAGAAGCCGGGGGTTGATCGATGAGCAGTTCTTC.

The chain employs TRBV7-2 and TRBJ1-5, with 7 positions matching TRBD1. Germline V CDR1 and CDR2: SGHTA, FQGNSA. The CDR3 spans 17 residues. With V trimmed by 0 bases and J by 0 bases, 5 bases remained unmatched. The CDR3 DNA reads TGTGCCAGCAGCTTAGCGGACAGGTTATATAGCAATCAGCCCCAGCATTTT. It is translated as CASSLADRLYSNQPQHF. The full variable domain, completed using reference TRBV7-2 and TRBJ1-5, is GAGVSQSPSNKVTEKGKDVELRCDPISGHTALYWYRQSLGQGLEFLIYFQGNSAPDKSGLPSDRFSAERTGGSVSTLTIQRTQQEDSAVYLCASSLADRLYSNQPQHFGDGTRLSIL.